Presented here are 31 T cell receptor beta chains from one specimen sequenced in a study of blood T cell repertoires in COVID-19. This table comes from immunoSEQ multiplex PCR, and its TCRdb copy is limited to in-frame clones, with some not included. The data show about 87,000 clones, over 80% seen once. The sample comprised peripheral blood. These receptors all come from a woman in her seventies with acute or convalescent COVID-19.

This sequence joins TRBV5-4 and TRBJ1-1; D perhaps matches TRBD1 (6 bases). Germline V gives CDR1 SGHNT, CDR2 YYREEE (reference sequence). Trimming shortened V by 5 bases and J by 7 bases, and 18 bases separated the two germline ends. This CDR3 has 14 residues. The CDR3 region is CASRDMGAKDEAFF. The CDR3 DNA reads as TGTGCCAGCAGAGATATGGGGGCGAAGGATGAAGCTTTCTTT.

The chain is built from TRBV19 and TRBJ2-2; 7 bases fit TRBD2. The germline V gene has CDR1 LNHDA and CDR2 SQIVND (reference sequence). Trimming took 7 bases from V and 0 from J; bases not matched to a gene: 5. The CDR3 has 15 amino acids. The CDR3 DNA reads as TGTGCCAGTACCTCAGCGGGGTCGAACACCGGGGAGCTGTTTTTT. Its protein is CASTSAGSNTGELFF.

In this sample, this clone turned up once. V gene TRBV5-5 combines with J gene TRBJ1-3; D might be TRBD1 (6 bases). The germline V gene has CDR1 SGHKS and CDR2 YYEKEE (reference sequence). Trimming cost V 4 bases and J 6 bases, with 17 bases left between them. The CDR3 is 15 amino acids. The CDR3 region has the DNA TGTGCCAGCAGCGTGCCGGGACAAACCGTAAACACCATATATTTT. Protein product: CASSVPGQTVNTIYF.

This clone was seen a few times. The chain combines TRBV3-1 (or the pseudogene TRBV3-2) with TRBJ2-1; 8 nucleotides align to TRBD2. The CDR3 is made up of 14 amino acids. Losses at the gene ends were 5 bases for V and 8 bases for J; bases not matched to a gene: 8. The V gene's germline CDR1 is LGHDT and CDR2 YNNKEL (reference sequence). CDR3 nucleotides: TGTGCCAGCAGCTACGGGGGGGTTTCAGATGAGCAGTTCTTC. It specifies CASSYGGVSDEQFF.

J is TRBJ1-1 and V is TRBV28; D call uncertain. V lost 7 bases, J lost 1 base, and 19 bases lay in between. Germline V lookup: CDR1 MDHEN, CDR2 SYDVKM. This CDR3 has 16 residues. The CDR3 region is CASIKPRRYGNTEAFF. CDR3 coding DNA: TGTGCCAGCATCAAGCCCAGGAGGTACGGGAACACTGAAGCTTTCTTT.

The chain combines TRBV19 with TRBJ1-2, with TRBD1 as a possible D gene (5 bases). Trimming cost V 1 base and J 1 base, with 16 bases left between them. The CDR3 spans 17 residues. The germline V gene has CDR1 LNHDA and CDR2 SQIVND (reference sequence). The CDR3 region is CASSIGDSSRYNYGYTF. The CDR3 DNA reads TGTGCCAGTAGTATAGGTGACAGCAGCCGATATAACTATGGCTACACCTTC.

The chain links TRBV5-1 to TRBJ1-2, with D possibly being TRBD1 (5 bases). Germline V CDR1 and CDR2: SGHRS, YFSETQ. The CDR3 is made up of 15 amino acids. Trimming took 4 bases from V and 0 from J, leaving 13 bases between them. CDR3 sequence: CASSPFDSSNYGYTF. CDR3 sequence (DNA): TGCGCCAGCAGCCCGTTTGACAGCTCTAACTATGGCTACACCTTC.

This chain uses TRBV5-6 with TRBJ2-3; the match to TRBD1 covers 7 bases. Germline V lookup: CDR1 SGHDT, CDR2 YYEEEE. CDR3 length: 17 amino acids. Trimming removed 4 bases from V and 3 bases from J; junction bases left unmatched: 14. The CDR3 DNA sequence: TGTGCCAGCAGCCTACTCCGGGACAGAGGATTTACAGATACGCAGTATTTT. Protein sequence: CASSLLRDRGFTDTQYF.

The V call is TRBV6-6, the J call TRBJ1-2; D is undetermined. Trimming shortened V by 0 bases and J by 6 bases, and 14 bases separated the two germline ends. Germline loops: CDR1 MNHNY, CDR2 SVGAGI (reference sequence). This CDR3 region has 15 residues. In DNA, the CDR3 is TGTGCCAGCAGTTACTCGACAACAAGCTTCGATGGCTACACCTTC. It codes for CASSYSTTSFDGYTF.

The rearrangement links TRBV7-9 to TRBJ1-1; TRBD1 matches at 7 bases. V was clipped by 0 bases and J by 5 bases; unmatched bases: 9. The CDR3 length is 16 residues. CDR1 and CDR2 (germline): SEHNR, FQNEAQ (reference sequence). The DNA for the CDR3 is TGTGCCAGCAGCTTAGCGGGGGCAGGGGGGCCAACTGAAGCTTTCTTT. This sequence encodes CASSLAGAGGPTEAFF.

Here the CDR3 reads CASSPTDRVRAFF. CDR3 coding DNA: TGTGCCAGTAGTCCCACGGACAGGGTACGGGCTTTCTTT. J is TRBJ1-1 and V is TRBV19; 8 bases line up with TRBD1. After removal of 5 bases from V and 11 bases from J, the junction contained 10 bases not matched to a gene. Germline loops: CDR1 LNHDA, CDR2 SQIVND (reference sequence). This CDR3 is 13 amino acids long.

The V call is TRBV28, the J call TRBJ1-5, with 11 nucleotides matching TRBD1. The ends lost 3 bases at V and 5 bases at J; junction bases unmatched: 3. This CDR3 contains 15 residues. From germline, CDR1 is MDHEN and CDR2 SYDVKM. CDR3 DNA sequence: TGTGCCAGCAGTTTTGTGGGACAGGGGGATCAGCCCCAGCATTTT. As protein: CASSFVGQGDQPQHF. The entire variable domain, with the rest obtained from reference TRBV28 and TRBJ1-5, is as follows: DVKVTQSSRYLVKRTGEKVFLECVQDMDHENMFWYRQDPGLGLRLIYFSYDVKMKEKGDIPEGYSVSREKKERFSLILESASTNQTSMYLCASSFVGQGDQPQHFGDGTRLSIL.

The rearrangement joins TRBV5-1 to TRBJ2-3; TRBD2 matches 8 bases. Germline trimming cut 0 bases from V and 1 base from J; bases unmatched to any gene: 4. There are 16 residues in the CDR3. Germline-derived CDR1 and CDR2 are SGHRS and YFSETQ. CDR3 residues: CASSLANSGGTDTQYF. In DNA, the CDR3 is TGCGCCAGCAGCTTGGCCAATAGCGGGGGCACAGATACGCAGTATTTT.

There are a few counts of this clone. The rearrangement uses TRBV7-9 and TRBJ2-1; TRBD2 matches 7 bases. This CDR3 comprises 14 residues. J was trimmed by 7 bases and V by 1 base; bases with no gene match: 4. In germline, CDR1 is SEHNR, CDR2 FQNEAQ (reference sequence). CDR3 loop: CASSLDGAGNEQFF. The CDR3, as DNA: TGTGCCAGCAGCTTAGATGGAGCGGGGAATGAGCAGTTCTTC.

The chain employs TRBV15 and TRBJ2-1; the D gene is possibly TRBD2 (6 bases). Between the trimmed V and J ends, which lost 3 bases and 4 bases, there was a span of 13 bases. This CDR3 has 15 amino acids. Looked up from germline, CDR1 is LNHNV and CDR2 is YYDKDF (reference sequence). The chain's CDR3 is CATSRRDGAYNEQFF. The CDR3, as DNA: TGTGCCACCAGCAGGCGGGACGGAGCGTACAATGAGCAGTTCTTC.

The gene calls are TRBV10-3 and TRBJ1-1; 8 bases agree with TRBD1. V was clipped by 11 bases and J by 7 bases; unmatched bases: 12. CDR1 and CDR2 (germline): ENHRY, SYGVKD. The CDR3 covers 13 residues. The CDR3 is CASRQGSMFEAFF. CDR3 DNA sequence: TGTGCCTCACGACAGGGGTCCATGTTTGAAGCTTTCTTT.

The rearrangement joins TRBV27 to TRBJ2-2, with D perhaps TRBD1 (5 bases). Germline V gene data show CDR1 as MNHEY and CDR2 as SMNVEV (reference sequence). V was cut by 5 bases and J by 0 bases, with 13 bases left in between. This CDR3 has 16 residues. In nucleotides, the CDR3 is TGTGCCAGCAGTCCTGAGCCCAGGGCGAACACCGGGGAGCTGTTTTTT. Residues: CASSPEPRANTGELFF.

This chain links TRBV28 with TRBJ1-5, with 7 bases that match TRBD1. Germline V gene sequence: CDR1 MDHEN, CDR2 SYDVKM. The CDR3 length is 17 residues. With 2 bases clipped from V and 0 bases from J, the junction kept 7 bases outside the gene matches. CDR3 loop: CASSLPGTAYSNQPQHF. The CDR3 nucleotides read TGTGCCAGCAGTTTACCCGGGACAGCTTATAGCAATCAGCCCCAGCATTTT.

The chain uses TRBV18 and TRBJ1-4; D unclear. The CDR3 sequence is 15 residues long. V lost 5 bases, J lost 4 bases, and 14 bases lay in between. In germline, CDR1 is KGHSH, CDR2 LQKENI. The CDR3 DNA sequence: TGTGCCAGCTCAAGTCCGGGAAGCAATAATGAAAAACTGTTTTTT. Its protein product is CASSSPGSNNEKLFF.

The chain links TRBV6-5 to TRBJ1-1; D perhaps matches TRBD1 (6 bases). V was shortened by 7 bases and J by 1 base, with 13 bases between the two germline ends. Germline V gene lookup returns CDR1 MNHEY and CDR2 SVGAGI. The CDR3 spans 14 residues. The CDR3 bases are TGTGCCAGCATTTATTCACAGGGGAACACTGAAGCTTTCTTT. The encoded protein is CASIYSQGNTEAFF.

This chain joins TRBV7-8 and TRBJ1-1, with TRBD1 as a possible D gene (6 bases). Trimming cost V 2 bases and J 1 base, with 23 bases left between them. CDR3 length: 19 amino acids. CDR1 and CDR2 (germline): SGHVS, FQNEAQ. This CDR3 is CASSLNFWGRRVGNTEAFF. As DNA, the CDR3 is TGTGCCAGCAGCTTAAACTTCTGGGGGCGGCGTGTGGGGAACACTGAAGCTTTCTTT.

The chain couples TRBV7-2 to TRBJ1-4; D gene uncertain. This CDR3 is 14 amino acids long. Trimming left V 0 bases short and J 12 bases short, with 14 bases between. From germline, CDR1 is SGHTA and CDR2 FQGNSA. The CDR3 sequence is CASSLACMSQELFF. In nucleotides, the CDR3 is TGTGCCAGCAGCTTAGCCTGCATGAGTCAGGAACTGTTTTTT.

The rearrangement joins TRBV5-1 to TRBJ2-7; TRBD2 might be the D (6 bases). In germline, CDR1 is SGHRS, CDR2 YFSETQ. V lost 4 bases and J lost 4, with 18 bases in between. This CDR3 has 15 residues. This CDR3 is CASSPSGRELYEQYF. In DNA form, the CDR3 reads TGCGCCAGCAGCCCGTCAGGGCGGGAACTATACGAGCAGTACTTC.

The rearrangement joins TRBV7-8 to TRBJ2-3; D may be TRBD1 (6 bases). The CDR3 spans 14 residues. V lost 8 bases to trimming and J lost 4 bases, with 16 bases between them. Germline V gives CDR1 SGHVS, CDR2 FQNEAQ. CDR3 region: CASGGGWRSDTQYF. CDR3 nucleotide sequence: TGTGCCAGCGGGGGCGGGTGGCGGTCAGATACGCAGTATTTT.

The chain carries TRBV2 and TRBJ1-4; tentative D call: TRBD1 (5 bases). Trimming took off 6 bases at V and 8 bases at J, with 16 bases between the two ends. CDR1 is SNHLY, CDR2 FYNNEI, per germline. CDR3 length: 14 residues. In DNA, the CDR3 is TGTGCCAGCAGGAGAGACACGCGGGGGGAAAAACTGTTTTTT. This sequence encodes CASRRDTRGEKLFF.

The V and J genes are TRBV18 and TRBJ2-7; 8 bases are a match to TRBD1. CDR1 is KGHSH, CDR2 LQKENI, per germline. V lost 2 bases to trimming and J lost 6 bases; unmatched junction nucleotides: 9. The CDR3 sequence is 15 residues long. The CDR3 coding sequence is TGTGCCAGCTCACCATCCGGACAGGGTGGCCCCGAGCAGTACTTC. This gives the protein CASSPSGQGGPEQYF.

CDR3 sequence: CSVEDPSGTSTTEAFF. The CDR3 nucleotides are TGCAGCGTTGAAGATCCCTCCGGGACTAGTACGACTGAAGCTTTCTTT. The chain links TRBV29-1 to TRBJ1-1; a possible D gene is TRBD1 (5 bases). V lost 0 bases, J lost 5 bases, and 19 bases lay in between. The CDR3 loop spans 16 amino acids. Germline CDR1 is SQVTM and CDR2 is ANQGSEA. Based on the CDR3 plus reference TRBV29-1 and TRBJ1-1, the full variable domain is SAVISQKPSRDICQRGTSLTIQCQVDSQVTMMFWYRQQPGQSLTLIATANQGSEATYESGFVIDKFPISRPNLTFSTLTVSNMSPEDSSIYLCSVEDPSGTSTTEAFFGQGTRLTVV.

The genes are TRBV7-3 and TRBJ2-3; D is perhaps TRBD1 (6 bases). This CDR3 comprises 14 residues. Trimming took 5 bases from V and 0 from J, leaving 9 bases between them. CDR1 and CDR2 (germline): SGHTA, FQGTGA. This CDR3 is CASSSTGSTDTQYF. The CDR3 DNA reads TGTGCCAGCAGCAGTACAGGGAGCACAGATACGCAGTATTTT.

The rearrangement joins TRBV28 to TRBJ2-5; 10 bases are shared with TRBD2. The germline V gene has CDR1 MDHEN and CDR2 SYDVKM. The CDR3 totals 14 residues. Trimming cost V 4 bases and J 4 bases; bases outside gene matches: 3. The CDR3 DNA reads TGTGCCAGCAGTTCTAGCGGGGGAGGAGAGACCCAGTACTTC. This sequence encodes CASSSSGGGETQYF.

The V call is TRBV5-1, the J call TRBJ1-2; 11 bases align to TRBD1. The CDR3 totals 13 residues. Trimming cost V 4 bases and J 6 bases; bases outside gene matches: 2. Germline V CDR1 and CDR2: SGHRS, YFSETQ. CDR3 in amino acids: CASSRGQGDGYTF. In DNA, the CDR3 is TGCGCCAGCAGCAGGGGACAGGGGGATGGCTACACCTTC.

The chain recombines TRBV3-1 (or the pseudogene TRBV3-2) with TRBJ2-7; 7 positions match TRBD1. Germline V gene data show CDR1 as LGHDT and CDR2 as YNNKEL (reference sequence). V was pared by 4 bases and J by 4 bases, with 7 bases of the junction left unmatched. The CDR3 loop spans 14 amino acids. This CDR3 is CASSPGQASYEQYF. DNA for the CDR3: TGTGCCAGCAGCCCAGGACAGGCCTCGTACGAGCAGTACTTC.